The 2 T cell receptor beta chains presented below share a single source sample, sequenced in a study of radiotherapy plus CTLA-4 blockade in lung cancer. Method: immunoSEQ multiplex PCR; TCRdb's copy keeps in-frame clones and lacks some. The sample contains fewer than 70,000 clones, roughly 85% of which appear only once. This sample comprised peripheral blood, obtained from a patient treated with radiotherapy plus ipilimumab. These receptors came from a human donor with non-small cell lung cancer who had a complete response to radiotherapy plus ipilimumab.

The CDR3, as DNA: TGTGCCAGCAGCTCCCGGACAGGGCGGAACACTGAAGCTTTCTTT. This gives the protein CASSSRTGRNTEAFF. The chain joins TRBV7-6 to TRBJ1-1; TRBD1 matches 8 bases. Germline V CDR1 and CDR2: SGHVS, FNYEAQ. Trimming cost V 4 bases and J 1 base; bases outside gene matches: 5. This CDR3 contains 15 residues. The full variable domain, completed using reference TRBV7-6 and TRBJ1-1, is GAGVSQSPRYKVTKRGQDVALRCDPISGHVSLYWYRQALGQGPEFLTYFNYEAQQDKSGLPNDRFSAERPEGSISTLTIQRTEQRDSAMYRCASSSRTGRNTEAFFGQGTRLTVV.

This chain connects TRBV11-3 to TRBJ2-2; D remains ambiguous. Germline assignment: CDR1 SGHNT and CDR2 YENEEA. This CDR3 has 14 residues. Trimming left V 7 bases short and J 0 bases short, with 9 bases between. The CDR3 spells CASTLGSNTGELFF. CDR3 nucleotides: TGTGCCAGCACTCTAGGGTCGAACACCGGGGAGCTGTTTTTT.